Below, 9 T cell receptor beta chains from the same sample are listed, as sequenced in a study of cytomegalovirus exposure and HLA in healthy donors (dated by TCRdb to 2016 to 2017). Receptor libraries were prepared by the immunoSEQ multiplex PCR assay. The multiplex PCR relied on a mix of 60 forward primers for TCR Vbeta segments and 13 reverse primers for TCR Jbeta segments. This is the immuneACCESS table as TCRdb keeps it, with only in-frame sequences that have V and J called. A part of the clones is gone; compared with another copy, unresolved V genes explain less than half, and the rest is unexplained. The sample has around 93,000 clones on record, approximately 85% of them singletons. Jointly, the top ten make up more than 3% of the sample. Sequenced input: PBMCs. Receptors were obtained from a young man in good health and CMV-seropositive.

This clone was recorded only once. V is TRBV5-5 and J is TRBJ1-6, with 7 positions matching TRBD1. The germline CDR1 and CDR2 sequences are SGHKS and YYEKEE (reference sequence). J gave up 0 bases and V 1 base, and 10 bases lay outside the gene matches. This CDR3 comprises 19 residues. The DNA of the CDR3 is TGTGCCAGCAGCTTGAGAGGGGGCAGGGGGAGCTCCTATAATTCACCCCTCCACTTT. Protein sequence: CASSLRGGRGSSYNSPLHF.

This clone was found a few times. The chain links TRBV7-9 to TRBJ1-5; D is unclear. This CDR3 comprises 13 residues. Germline CDR1 is SEHNR and CDR2 is FQNEAQ (reference sequence). V lost 1 base to trimming and J lost 7 bases, with 8 bases between them. CDR3 protein: CASSLDPRQPQHF. The CDR3, as DNA: TGTGCCAGCAGCTTAGATCCCCGGCAGCCCCAGCATTTT.

The rearrangement uses TRBV14 and TRBJ2-1; TRBD2 matches at 10 bases. CDR1 is SGHDN, CDR2 FVKESK, per germline. V dropped 2 bases and J dropped 5; count of bases not matched to a gene: 6. This CDR3 spans 16 amino acids. CDR3 sequence: CASSQLAGARNNEQFF. The DNA of the CDR3 is TGTGCCAGCAGCCAACTAGCGGGAGCGCGGAACAATGAGCAGTTCTTC.

This chain links TRBV25-1 with TRBJ2-3; 8 nucleotides agree with TRBD1. The trim removed 5 bases at V and 1 base at J, leaving 11 bases unmatched. Per germline, CDR1 MGHDK and CDR2 SYGVNS. The CDR3 has 17 amino acids. The DNA for the CDR3 is TGTGCCAGCAGTTCCCCCCCCGGACAGGGTGGCACAGATACGCAGTATTTT. It yields the protein CASSSPPGQGGTDTQYF.

This chain links TRBV15 with TRBJ2-7; D unclear. The length of the CDR3 is 17 residues. Germline lookup yields CDR1 LNHNV and CDR2 YYDKDF (reference sequence). The V gene lost 0 bases and the J gene lost 0 bases, with 15 bases spanning the gap. CDR3 amino acids: CATSRERLGVNSYEQYF. CDR3 nucleotide sequence: TGTGCCACCAGCAGAGAGAGGCTAGGCGTAAACTCCTACGAGCAGTACTTC.

The rearrangement joins TRBV6-4 to TRBJ2-1, with 13 nucleotides matching TRBD2. J was trimmed by 7 bases and V by 6 bases; bases with no gene match: 6. Germline loops: CDR1 MRHNA, CDR2 SNTAGT. The CDR3 length is 15 residues. The DNA of the CDR3 is TGTGCCAGCAGACCGACTAGCGGGAGGTCGAATGAGCAGTTCTTC. This gives the protein CASRPTSGRSNEQFF.

V gene TRBV4-3 combines with J gene TRBJ2-5; 9 nucleotides match TRBD1. The germline V gene encodes CDR1 LGHNA and CDR2 YSLEER. V lost 6 bases to trimming and J lost 9 bases; unmatched junction nucleotides: 11. The CDR3 has 14 residues. The CDR3 DNA reads as TGCGCCAGCAGTCCCGGGACAGGGCCCGGGTCCCAGTACTTC. It codes for CASSPGTGPGSQYF.

The chain carries TRBV28 and TRBJ2-7; 7 bases align to TRBD2. After removal of 5 bases from V and 7 bases from J, the junction contained 5 bases not matched to a gene. This CDR3 spans 12 amino acids. The V gene's germline CDR1 is MDHEN and CDR2 SYDVKM. As DNA, the CDR3 is TGTGCCAGCAGTCCCGCCGGGAGGGAGCAGTACTTC. It specifies CASSPAGREQYF.

The V gene is TRBV6-5, the J gene TRBJ2-1; D is unresolved. CDR1 MNHEY and CDR2 SVGAGI come from the germline V gene. This CDR3 comprises 14 residues. The V end was cut by 7 bases, the J end by 8 bases, with 18 bases between. The CDR3 DNA sequence: TGTGCCAGCAAGCTCTACCCACGCTCCCATGAGCAGTTCTTC. Amino acid sequence: CASKLYPRSHEQFF.